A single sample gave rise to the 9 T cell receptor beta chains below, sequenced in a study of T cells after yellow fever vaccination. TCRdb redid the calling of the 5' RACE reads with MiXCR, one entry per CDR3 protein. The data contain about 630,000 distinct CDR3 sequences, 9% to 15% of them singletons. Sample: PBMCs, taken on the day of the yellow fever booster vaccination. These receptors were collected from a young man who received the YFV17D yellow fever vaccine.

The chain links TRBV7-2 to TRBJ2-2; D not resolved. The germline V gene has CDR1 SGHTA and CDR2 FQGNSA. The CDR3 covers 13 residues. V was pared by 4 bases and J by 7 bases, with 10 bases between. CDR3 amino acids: CASSSVTGGELFF. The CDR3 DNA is TGTGCCAGCAGCTCAGTTACCGGCGGGGAGCTGTTTTTT.

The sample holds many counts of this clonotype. The CDR3 is CASSRRTYEQYF. CDR3 DNA: TGTGCCAGCAGCCGCCGGACCTACGAGCAGTACTTC. V gene TRBV6-2 or TRBV6-3 combines with J gene TRBJ2-7; no firm D call. CDR1 is MNHEY, CDR2 SVGEGT, per germline. CDR3 length: 12 residues. V shed 6 bases and J shed 2 bases, with 8 bases lying between them.

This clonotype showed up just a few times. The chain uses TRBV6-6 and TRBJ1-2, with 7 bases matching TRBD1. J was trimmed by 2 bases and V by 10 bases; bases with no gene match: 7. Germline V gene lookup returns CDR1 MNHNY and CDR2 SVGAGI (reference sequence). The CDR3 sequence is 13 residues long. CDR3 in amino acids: CATRGGGNYGYTF. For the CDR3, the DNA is TGTGCCACCAGGGGGGGGGGGAACTATGGCTACACCTTC.

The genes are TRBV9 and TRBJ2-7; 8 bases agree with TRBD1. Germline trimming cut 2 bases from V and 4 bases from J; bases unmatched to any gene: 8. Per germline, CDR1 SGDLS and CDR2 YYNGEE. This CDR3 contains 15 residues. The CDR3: CASSVGGQAEYEQYF. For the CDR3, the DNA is TGTGCCAGCAGCGTCGGGGGACAGGCGGAGTACGAGCAGTACTTC.

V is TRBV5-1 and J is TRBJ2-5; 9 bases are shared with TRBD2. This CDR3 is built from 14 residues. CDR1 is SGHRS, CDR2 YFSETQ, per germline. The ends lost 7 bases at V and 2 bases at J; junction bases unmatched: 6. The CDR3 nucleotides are TGCGCCAGCGGAAACCTAGCGGGGCAAGAGACCCAGTACTTC. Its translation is CASGNLAGQETQYF. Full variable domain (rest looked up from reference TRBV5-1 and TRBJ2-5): KAGVTQTPRYLIKTRGQQVTLSCSPISGHRSVSWYQQTPGQGLQFLFEYFSETQRNKGNFPGRFSGRQFSNSRSEMNVSTLELGDSALYLCASGNLAGQETQYFGPGTRLLVL.

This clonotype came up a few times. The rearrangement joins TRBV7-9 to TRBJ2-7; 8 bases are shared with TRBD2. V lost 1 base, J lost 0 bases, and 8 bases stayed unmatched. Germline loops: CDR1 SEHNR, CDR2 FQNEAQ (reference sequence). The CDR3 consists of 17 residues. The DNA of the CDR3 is TGTGCCAGCAGCTTAGGCCTAGCGGGTGCAAGCTCCTACGAGCAGTACTTC. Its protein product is CASSLGLAGASSYEQYF.

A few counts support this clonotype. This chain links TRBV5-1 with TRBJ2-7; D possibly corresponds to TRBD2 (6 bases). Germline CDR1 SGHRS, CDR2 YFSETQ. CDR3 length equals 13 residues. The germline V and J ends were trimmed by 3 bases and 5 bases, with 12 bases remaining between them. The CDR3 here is CASSSGVLNEQYF. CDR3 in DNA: TGCGCCAGCAGCTCGGGAGTACTCAACGAGCAGTACTTC. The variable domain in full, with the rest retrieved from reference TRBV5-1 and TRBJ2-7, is KAGVTQTPRYLIKTRGQQVTLSCSPISGHRSVSWYQQTPGQGLQFLFEYFSETQRNKGNFPGRFSGRQFSNSRSEMNVSTLELGDSALYLCASSSGVLNEQYFGPGTRLTVT.

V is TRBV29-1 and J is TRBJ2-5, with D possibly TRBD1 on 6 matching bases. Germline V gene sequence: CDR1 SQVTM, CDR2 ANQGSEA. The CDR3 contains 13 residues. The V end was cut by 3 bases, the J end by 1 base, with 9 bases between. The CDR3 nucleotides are TGCAGCGTTGAGGGGGCAGTCCAAGAGACCCAGTACTTC. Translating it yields CSVEGAVQETQYF.

The CDR3 bases are TGCGCCAGCAGCTTGGGGGAGCGACTAGCAGGAGAGACCCAGTACTTC. Translated: CASSLGERLAGETQYF. The chain uses TRBV5-1 and TRBJ2-5; 7 bases match TRBD2. The germline V gene has CDR1 SGHRS and CDR2 YFSETQ. The CDR3 runs 16 residues. The ends lost 0 bases at V and 4 bases at J; junction bases unmatched: 9. The full variable domain, its missing parts supplied by reference TRBV5-1 and TRBJ2-5, is KAGVTQTPRYLIKTRGQQVTLSCSPISGHRSVSWYQQTPGQGLQFLFEYFSETQRNKGNFPGRFSGRQFSNSRSEMNVSTLELGDSALYLCASSLGERLAGETQYFGPGTRLLVL.